This TCR beta chain was retrieved from a study of control samples from healthy donors and cancer patients. Deletions cut 0 bases from V and 7 bases from J, with 7 bases between. Germline lookup yields CDR1 GTSNPN and CDR2 SVGIG (reference sequence). This CDR3 contains 13 residues. Data came from immunoSEQ multiplex PCR; TCRdb stores just in-frame clones and leaves some out. The data hold some 80,000 clones, with just under 90% observed a single time. The V and J genes are TRBV30 and TRBJ1-6; tentatively, D is TRBD1 (6 bases). The source material was blood. This TCR was sampled from a man over 45 in good health. DNA for the CDR3: TGTGCCTGGAGTGTACAGGGAAATTCACCCCTCCACTTT. The encoded protein is CAWSVQGNSPLHF.